The 15 T cell receptor beta chains reported below all come from one sample, sequenced in a study of cytomegalovirus exposure and HLA in healthy donors (dated by TCRdb to about 2017). Library preparation used the immunoSEQ multiplex PCR assay. A mixture of 60 forward primers for TCR Vbeta segments and 13 reverse primers for TCR Jbeta segments was used in the multiplex PCR. TCRdb obtained this table from immuneACCESS and retained in-frame rearrangements with V and J assigned. These tables miss some clones; where compared with another copy, unresolved V genes account for less than half of the shortfall, and the remainder is unexplained. The sample contains 83,000 or so clones, about 79% of them found a single time. 4.5% to 7% of the sample is held by the ten biggest clonotypes. Sequencing was performed on PBMCs. The receptor set was obtained from a female donor in good health and CMV-seronegative.

This clone was counted ten times or more. One junction end disagrees with the germline gene, perhaps due to a read error. The J gene is TRBJ1-6, the V gene TRBV2, with TRBD1 matching over 7 bases. The germline V gene has CDR1 SNHLY and CDR2 FYNNEI. The CDR3 covers 14 residues. The CDR3 sequence: CASSETGYSSPLHF. The CDR3, as DNA: TGTGCCAGCAGTGAGACAGGGTATAGTTCACCCCTCCACTTT.

This chain joins TRBV6-6 and TRBJ1-1; D might be TRBD1 (6 bases). V lost 8 bases to trimming and J lost 4 bases, with 8 bases between them. CDR1 and CDR2 (germline): MNHNY, SVGAGI (reference sequence). The CDR3 loop spans 11 amino acids. The CDR3 reads CASAGVTEAFF. Written as DNA, the CDR3 is TGTGCCAGCGCAGGGGTCACTGAAGCTTTCTTT.

V and J are TRBV7-9 and TRBJ2-7; 7 nucleotides match TRBD1. Germline V gene lookup returns CDR1 SEHNR and CDR2 FQNEAQ (reference sequence). V lost 2 bases and J lost 0; bases outside the gene matches: 7. The CDR3 is 16 residues long. This CDR3 is CASSLNRDRRSYEQYF. In nucleotides, the CDR3 is TGTGCCAGCAGCTTAAATCGGGACAGACGCTCCTACGAGCAGTACTTC.

The CDR3 region is CASSYLGSGGLYTGELFF. CDR3 DNA sequence: TGTGCCAGCAGCTATTTGGGTAGCGGGGGCCTATACACCGGGGAGCTGTTTTTT. This chain connects TRBV7-2 to TRBJ2-2; 9 bases line up with TRBD2. V lost 4 bases and J lost 3; bases outside the gene matches: 12. This CDR3 spans 18 amino acids. Germline V gene data show CDR1 as SGHTA and CDR2 as FQGNSA.

This clone was seen once. V gene TRBV19 combines with J gene TRBJ2-1, with D possibly TRBD2 on 5 matching bases. The CDR3 runs 15 residues. V lost 5 bases and J 6 bases, leaving 17 bases between the germline ends. CDR1 and CDR2 (germline): LNHDA, SQIVND (reference sequence). The CDR3 reads CASSPRTVVGNEQFF. The CDR3 nucleotides read TGTGCCAGTAGTCCGAGGACTGTTGTTGGCAATGAGCAGTTCTTC. The variable domain in full, with the rest retrieved from reference TRBV19 and TRBJ2-1, is DGGITQSPKYLFRKEGQNVTLSCEQNLNHDAMYWYRQDPGQGLRLIYYSQIVNDFQKGDIAEGYSVSREKKESFPLTVTSAQKNPTAFYLCASSPRTVVGNEQFFGPGTRLTVL.

The table lists this clone with a few counts. This sequence joins TRBV5-6 and TRBJ1-2; 11 nucleotides line up with TRBD1. Germline lookup yields CDR1 SGHDT and CDR2 YYEEEE. This CDR3 has 16 residues. J gave up 4 bases and V 4 bases, and 9 bases lay outside the gene matches. CDR3 sequence reads: CASSDGQGALAYGYTF. The CDR3 DNA follows: TGTGCCAGCAGCGACGGACAGGGGGCGTTGGCCTATGGCTACACCTTC.

This clone was counted a single time. An end of the junction does not agree with germline; a read error may underlie this. In nucleotides, the CDR3 is TGCAGTGCTTGGGGGACAGGGGACTTC. Amino acids: CSAWGTGDF. This chain uses TRBV20-1 with TRBJ1-2; 10 bases map to TRBD1. Germline V gene lookup returns CDR1 DFQATT and CDR2 SNEGSKA (reference sequence). The CDR3 runs 9 residues.

The J gene is TRBJ2-2, the V gene TRBV28; TRBD1 matches at 8 bases. With 5 bases clipped from V and 3 bases from J, the junction kept 5 bases outside the gene matches. This CDR3 spans 15 amino acids. Germline CDR1 MDHEN, CDR2 SYDVKM. The CDR3 loop reads CASSTGTGHTGELFF. The CDR3 DNA sequence: TGTGCCAGCAGTACTGGGACAGGTCACACCGGGGAGCTGTTTTTT. The full variable domain, in which reference TRBV28 and TRBJ2-2 provide the parts outside the CDR3, is DVKVTQSSRYLVKRTGEKVFLECVQDMDHENMFWYRQDPGLGLRLIYFSYDVKMKEKGDIPEGYSVSREKKERFSLILESASTNQTSMYLCASSTGTGHTGELFFGEGSRLTVL.

This clone was counted ten times or more. The chain is built from TRBV29-1 and TRBJ2-7; possible D gene TRBD1, 5 bases. Germline CDR1 and CDR2: SQVTM and ANQGSEA. The CDR3 consists of 15 residues. Trimming left V 3 bases short and J 2 bases short, with 17 bases between. CDR3 amino acids: CSVDKAGLLTYEQYF. Here the CDR3 DNA reads TGCAGCGTTGACAAAGCAGGGCTCCTTACCTACGAGCAGTACTTC.

This clone was detected once. The rearrangement joins TRBV6-5 to TRBJ2-2; 8 positions match TRBD1. The ends lost 6 bases at V and 6 bases at J; junction bases unmatched: 6. Germline CDR1 is MNHEY and CDR2 is SVGAGI. CDR3 length: 14 amino acids. In DNA form, the CDR3 reads TGTGCCAGCAGGACGACAGGGGTTGCCGGGGAGCTGTTTTTT. This sequence encodes CASRTTGVAGELFF.

The sample holds one count of this clone. This chain joins TRBV4-3 and TRBJ2-7, with a tentative D call TRBD1 (6 bases). Germline V gene data show CDR1 as LGHNA and CDR2 as YSLEER. The germline V and J ends were trimmed by 4 bases and 7 bases, with 14 bases remaining between them. The CDR3 has 13 residues. CDR3 amino acids: CASSPRQEEEQYF. The CDR3 DNA reads as TGCGCCAGCAGCCCCCGACAGGAGGAAGAGCAGTACTTC.

This clone was seen once. The rearrangement uses TRBV2 and TRBJ2-3; TRBD1 matches 8 bases. The CDR3 runs to 17 residues. CDR1 and CDR2 (germline): SNHLY, FYNNEI. J gave up 7 bases and V 4 bases, and 16 bases lay outside the gene matches. CDR3 residues: CASSVRTGPNTLNTQYF. The CDR3 nucleotides are TGTGCCAGCAGTGTCCGGACAGGGCCCAACACTTTAAATACGCAGTATTTT.

V gene TRBV19 combines with J gene TRBJ2-7, with a tentative D call TRBD1 (5 bases). Germline V gene sequence: CDR1 LNHDA, CDR2 SQIVND (reference sequence). Trimming cost V 6 bases and J 0 bases, with 9 bases left between them. CDR3 length: 13 amino acids. The DNA for the CDR3 is TGTGCCAGTAGCCTGGACACCTCCTACGAGCAGTACTTC. Its protein product is CASSLDTSYEQYF.

J is TRBJ1-5 and V is TRBV19; D gene ambiguous. CDR1 and CDR2 from the germline V gene are LNHDA and SQIVND (reference sequence). Trimming removed 8 bases from V and 4 bases from J, with 15 bases in between. The CDR3 spans 14 residues. The CDR3 reads CASSWPTENQPQHF. The CDR3 DNA is TGTGCCAGTTCTTGGCCAACAGAAAATCAGCCCCAGCATTTT.

The count of this clone is one. This chain uses TRBV28 with TRBJ1-3; TRBD1 is a possible D gene (5 bases). The germline V gene has CDR1 MDHEN and CDR2 SYDVKM. Deletions cut 5 bases from V and 0 bases from J, with 11 bases between. The CDR3 spans 15 residues. The CDR3 here is CASSQDRGSGNTIYF. In nucleotides, the CDR3 is TGTGCCAGCAGTCAAGACAGAGGCTCTGGAAACACCATATATTTT.